This T cell receptor (beta chain) was obtained from a study of tumor-infiltrating lymphocytes in primary liver carcinoma. Study at large: Treatment of the patients' primary liver carcinoma consisted of surgical resection. Read depth, roughly 3.5 to 7.13 million productive TCRbeta reads, did not differ significantly between tissues. Whole-study results and caveats: Blood had a significantly lower top-250-clone fraction than tumors did (p = 0.039).

Regarding this clonotype: Its antigen is still unknown.

Germline DNA was extracted too, while blood RNA derived from unsorted whole blood. Using a constant-region primer together with ProtoScript II reverse transcriptase, TCR beta cDNA was made from approximately 500 ng of total RNA. Nested multiplex PCR, run for three rounds with slightly modified ARM-PCR, yielded TCR beta libraries. Primers for the first two PCR rounds were TRBV1-TRBV30 forward primers and a C-beta reverse primer (around 11 cycles per round). One entry per CDR3 protein results from TCRdb running MiXCR on the multiplex PCR reads. Among 300,000 to 400,000 distinct CDR3 sequences listed, 65% were seen once. The trim removed 2 bases at V and 1 base at J, leaving 2 bases unmatched. The length of the CDR3 is 15 residues. Germline CDR1 is ENHRY and CDR2 is SYGVKD.

Sequencing was done on a sample of peripheral blood. This rearrangement joins TRBV10-3 to TRBJ2-3; 8 nucleotides agree with TRBD1. The source is a man aged 40-50 years with primary liver carcinoma and hepatitis B virus infection. As DNA, the CDR3 is TGTGCCATCAGTGAGGGACAGGGACGCACAGATACGCAGTATTTT. Protein sequence: CAISEGQGRTDTQYF.